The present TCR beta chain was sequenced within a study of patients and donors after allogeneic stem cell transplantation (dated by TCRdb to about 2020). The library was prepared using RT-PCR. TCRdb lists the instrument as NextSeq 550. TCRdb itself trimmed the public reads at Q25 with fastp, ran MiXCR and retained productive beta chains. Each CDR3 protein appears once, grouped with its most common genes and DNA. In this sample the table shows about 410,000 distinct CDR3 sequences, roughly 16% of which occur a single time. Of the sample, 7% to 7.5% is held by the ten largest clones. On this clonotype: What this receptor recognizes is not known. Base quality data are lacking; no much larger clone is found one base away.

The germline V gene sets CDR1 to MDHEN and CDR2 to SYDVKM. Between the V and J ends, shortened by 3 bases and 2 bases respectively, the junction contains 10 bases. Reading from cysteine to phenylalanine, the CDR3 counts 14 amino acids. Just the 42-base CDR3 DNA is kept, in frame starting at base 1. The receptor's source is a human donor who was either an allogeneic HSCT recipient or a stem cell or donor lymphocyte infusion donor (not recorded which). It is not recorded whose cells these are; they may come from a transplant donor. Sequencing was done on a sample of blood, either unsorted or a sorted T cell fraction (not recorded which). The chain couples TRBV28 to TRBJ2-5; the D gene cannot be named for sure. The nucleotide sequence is TGTGCCAGCAGTTTGGAGCGACGGCAAGAGACCCAGTACTTC. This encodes CASSLERRQETQYF.